The 6 T cell receptor beta chains listed next were all sequenced from one sample in a study of T cells in localized non-small cell lung cancer. Some clones are missing from TCRdb's copy, which holds only in-frame ones; the method was immunoSEQ multiplex PCR. The sample lists fewer than 100,000 clones; around 84% were seen once. Sample: peripheral blood, taken before any cancer treatment. The receptor set was obtained from a female donor older than 55 with stage I lung adenocarcinoma.

The genes are TRBV30 and TRBJ2-7; tentatively, D is TRBD2 (6 bases). Trimming pared 1 base from V and 6 bases from J, leaving 16 bases between. The germline V gene encodes CDR1 GTSNPN and CDR2 SVGIG (reference sequence). This CDR3 has 14 residues. Written as DNA, the CDR3 is TGTGCCTGGAGTGACGGGAGTTTTATTGGCGAGCAGTACTTC. Protein sequence: CAWSDGSFIGEQYF.

The genes are TRBV6-1 and TRBJ2-5, with 10 bases identical to TRBD2. Judging by the DNA end, TRBJ2-7 fits better; the J call may be wrong. The length of the CDR3 is 17 residues. Germline CDR1 reads MNHNS; CDR2 reads SASEGT. The CDR3 loop reads CASSEWLAGESSYEQYF. DNA of the CDR3: TGTGCCAGCAGTGAATGGCTAGCGGGAGAGAGCTCCTACGAGCAGTACTTC.

The chain has TRBV19 and TRBJ1-3, with 7 bases lining up with TRBD1. V lost 5 bases, J lost 0 bases, and 7 bases stayed unmatched. The CDR3 totals 16 residues. Germline CDR1 reads LNHDA; CDR2 reads SQIVND (reference sequence). The CDR3 is CASSRRGQNSGNTIYF. The CDR3 DNA reads as TGTGCCAGTAGTCGGCGGGGACAGAACTCTGGAAACACCATATATTTT.

The chain joins TRBV14 to TRBJ2-2; no clear D gene. The CDR3 runs 17 residues. The germline gives CDR1 SGHDN, CDR2 FVKESK. V dropped 0 bases and J dropped 6 bases, with 17 bases sitting between them. CDR3 DNA: TGTGCCAGCAGCCAAGATCAAGGCCTTGGTTATTCCGGGGAGCTGTTTTTT. Protein: CASSQDQGLGYSGELFF.

This CDR3 is CASSQDYTGGSSYNSPLHF. For the CDR3, the DNA is TGCGCCAGCAGCCAAGATTATACAGGGGGCAGCTCCTATAATTCACCCCTCCACTTT. The chain has TRBV4-3 and TRBJ1-6; TRBD1 matches 9 bases. The V gene's germline CDR1 is LGHNA and CDR2 YSLEER. CDR3 size: 19 residues. The V segment lost 0 bases and the J segment 0 bases; nucleotides outside the gene matches: 6.

This rearrangement joins TRBV2 to TRBJ2-2; D may be TRBD2 (7 bases). CDR1 is SNHLY and CDR2 is FYNNEI in the germline V gene. Trimming removed 4 bases at V and 4 bases at J, with 19 bases between. The CDR3 totals 17 residues. CDR3 amino acids: CASSASGGGGLTGELFF. CDR3 nucleotide sequence: TGTGCCAGCAGTGCTTCCGGCGGGGGCGGACTCACCGGGGAGCTGTTTTTT.